This T cell receptor beta chain was recorded in a study of tumour-infiltrating T cells in Burkitt lymphoma. Study background: Survival, overall and progression-free, tracked with productive clonality.

V lost 5 bases and J 0 bases, leaving 12 bases between the germline ends. CDR3 length: 15 residues. The germline V gene encodes CDR1 SEHNR and CDR2 FQNEAQ (reference sequence). Clones were sequenced by immunoSEQ multiplex PCR, and TCRdb holds only the in-frame ones, with some missing. The sample shows roughly 1,700 clones, approximately 63% of them seen only once. The sequencing input was tumor tissue. This sequence joins TRBV7-9 and TRBJ2-3, with D possibly being TRBD2 (5 bases). This sequence was found in a human donor with diffuse large B-cell lymphoma. The CDR3 here is CASSPFGGSTDTQYF. CDR3 bases: TGTGCCAGCAGCCCTTTTGGCGGGAGCACAGATACGCAGTATTTT.